This T cell receptor (beta chain) was profiled in a study of regulatory T cells in long-lasting Graves disease. Library construction for TCR beta used iRepertoire HTBI primers and Arm-PCR of CDR3 regions. TCRdb processed the multiplex PCR reads anew with MiXCR; each CDR3 protein has one entry. This sample yields approximately 390,000 distinct CDR3 sequences, of which about 17% are seen a single time; around 20% belongs to the top ten. Deletions cut 0 bases from V and 7 bases from J, with 7 bases between. The CDR3 runs to 13 residues. Germline CDR1 and CDR2: LGHDT and YNNKEL (reference sequence). Time point of the sample: newly diagnosed GD, antithyroid drugs for less than 3 months. From PBMCs, RNA was extracted and then used to make the TCR library. This clonotype was found many times. The sample also formed part of further work on T cells in Graves' hyperthyroidism and ophthalmopathy. From that second work: Stable hyperthyroidism: no ophthalmopathy progression over 18 months of follow-up. Subjects aged 18 to 65 presented with newly diagnosed hyperthyroidism of less than 2 months' duration.

The TCR sequence derives from a woman younger than 35 with Graves disease. The J gene is TRBJ2-1, the V gene TRBV3-1, with unresolved D. The sample here was peripheral blood mononuclear cells (PBMCs), taken at new diagnosis, from a patient treated with antithyroid drugs. CDR3 bases: TGTGCCAGCAGCCAAGACGAAGGGAATGAGCAGTTCTTC. Residues: CASSQDEGNEQFF.